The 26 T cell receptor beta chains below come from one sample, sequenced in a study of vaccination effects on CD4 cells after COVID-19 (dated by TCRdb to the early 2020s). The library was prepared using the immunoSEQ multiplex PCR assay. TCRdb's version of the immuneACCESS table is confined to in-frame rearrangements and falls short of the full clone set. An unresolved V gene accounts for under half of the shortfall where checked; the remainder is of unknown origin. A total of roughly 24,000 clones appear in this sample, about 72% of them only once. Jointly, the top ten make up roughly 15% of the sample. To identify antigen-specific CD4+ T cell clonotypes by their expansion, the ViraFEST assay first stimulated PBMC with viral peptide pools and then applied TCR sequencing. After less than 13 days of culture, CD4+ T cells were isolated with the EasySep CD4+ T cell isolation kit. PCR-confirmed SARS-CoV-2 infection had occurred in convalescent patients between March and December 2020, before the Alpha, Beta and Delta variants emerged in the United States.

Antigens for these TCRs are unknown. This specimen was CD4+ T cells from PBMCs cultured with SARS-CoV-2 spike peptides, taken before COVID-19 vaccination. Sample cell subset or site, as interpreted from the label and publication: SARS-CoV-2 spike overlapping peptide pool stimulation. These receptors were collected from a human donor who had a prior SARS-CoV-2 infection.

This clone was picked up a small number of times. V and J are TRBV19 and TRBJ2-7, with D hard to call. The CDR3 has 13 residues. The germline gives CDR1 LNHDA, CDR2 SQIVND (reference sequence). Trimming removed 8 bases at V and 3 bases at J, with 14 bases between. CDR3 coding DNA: TGTGCCAGTGCAAGAACAGATCTCTACGAGCAGTACTTC. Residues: CASARTDLYEQYF.

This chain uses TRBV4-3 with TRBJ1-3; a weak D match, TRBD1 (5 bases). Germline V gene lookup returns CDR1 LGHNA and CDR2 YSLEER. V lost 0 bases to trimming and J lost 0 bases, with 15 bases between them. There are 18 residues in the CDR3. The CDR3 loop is CASSQDGQGPGSGNTIYF. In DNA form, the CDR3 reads TGCGCCAGCAGCCAAGACGGACAAGGGCCGGGCTCTGGAAACACCATATATTTT.

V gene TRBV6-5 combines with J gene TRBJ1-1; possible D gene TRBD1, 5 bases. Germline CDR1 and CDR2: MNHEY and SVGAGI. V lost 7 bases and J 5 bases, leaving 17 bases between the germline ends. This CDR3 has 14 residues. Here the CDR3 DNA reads TGTGCCAGCACGGAGGGGCCTGCCTGGACTGAAGCTTTCTTT. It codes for CASTEGPAWTEAFF.

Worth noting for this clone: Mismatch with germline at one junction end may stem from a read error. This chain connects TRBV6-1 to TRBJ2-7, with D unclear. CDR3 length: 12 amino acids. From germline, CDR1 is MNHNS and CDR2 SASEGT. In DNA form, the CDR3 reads TGTGCCAGCAGTGAATTAACGTCTACCACCCACTTC. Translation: CASSELTSTTHF.

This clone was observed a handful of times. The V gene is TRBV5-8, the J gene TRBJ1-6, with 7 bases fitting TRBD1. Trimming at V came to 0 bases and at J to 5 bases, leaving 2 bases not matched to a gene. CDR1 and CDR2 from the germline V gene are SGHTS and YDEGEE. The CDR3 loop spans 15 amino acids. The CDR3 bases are TGTGCCAGCAGCTTGGCCGGGACAGATAATTCACCCCTCCACTTT. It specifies CASSLAGTDNSPLHF.

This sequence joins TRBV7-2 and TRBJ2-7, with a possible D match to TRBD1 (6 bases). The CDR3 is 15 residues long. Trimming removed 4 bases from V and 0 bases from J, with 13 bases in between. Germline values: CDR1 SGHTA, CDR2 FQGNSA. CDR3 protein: CASSSRLGASYEQYF. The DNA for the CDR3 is TGTGCCAGCAGCTCCCGGTTGGGGGCCTCCTACGAGCAGTACTTC.

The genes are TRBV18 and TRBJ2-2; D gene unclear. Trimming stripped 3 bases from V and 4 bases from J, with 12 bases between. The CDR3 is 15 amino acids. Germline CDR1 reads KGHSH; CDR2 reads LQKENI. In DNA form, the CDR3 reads TGTGCCAGCTCACCTGGATCGTGGAGCACCGGGGAGCTGTTTTTT. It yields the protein CASSPGSWSTGELFF.

DNA for the CDR3: TGTGCCAGCAGCTCCATCCAGGCTAGCGGAGACAATGAGCAGTTCTTC. It yields the protein CASSSIQASGDNEQFF. The genes are TRBV5-4 and TRBJ2-1; 7 nucleotides agree with TRBD2. The CDR3 covers 16 residues. Germline values: CDR1 SGHNT, CDR2 YYREEE (reference sequence). Losses at the gene ends were 3 bases for V and 5 bases for J; bases not matched to a gene: 11.

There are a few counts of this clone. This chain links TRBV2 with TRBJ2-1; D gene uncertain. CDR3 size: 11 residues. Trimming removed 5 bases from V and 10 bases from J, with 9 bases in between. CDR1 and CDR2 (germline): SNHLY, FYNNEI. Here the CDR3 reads CASSRYGEQFF. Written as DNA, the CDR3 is TGTGCCAGCAGTAGATACGGGGAGCAGTTCTTC.

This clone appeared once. The CDR3 DNA is TGTGCCAGCACCCGGGACAGGTTTTTTGGCTACACCTTC. This sequence encodes CASTRDRFFGYTF. The genes are TRBV2 and TRBJ1-2; TRBD1 matches at 8 bases. The germline V gene has CDR1 SNHLY and CDR2 FYNNEI. CDR3 length: 13 amino acids. V dropped 7 bases and J dropped 7; count of bases not matched to a gene: 8.

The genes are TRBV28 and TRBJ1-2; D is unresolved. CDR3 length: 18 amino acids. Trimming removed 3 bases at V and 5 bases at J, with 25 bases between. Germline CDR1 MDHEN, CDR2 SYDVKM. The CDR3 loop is CASSFIPAKYNPKYGYTF. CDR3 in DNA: TGTGCCAGCAGTTTTATTCCGGCCAAATACAACCCCAAATATGGCTACACCTTC.

CDR3 sequence (DNA): TGTGCCAGCAGCCAGACGGGCTTGACTGGAAACACCATATATTTT. As protein: CASSQTGLTGNTIYF. V and J are TRBV9 and TRBJ1-3, with no clear D. The germline V gene has CDR1 SGDLS and CDR2 YYNGEE. The CDR3 spans 15 residues. Trimming shortened V by 4 bases and J by 2 bases, and 13 bases separated the two germline ends. Using reference TRBV9 and TRBJ1-3 for the parts outside the CDR3, the full variable domain is DSGVTQTPKHLITATGQRVTLRCSPRSGDLSVYWYQQSLDQGLQFLIQYYNGEERAKGNILERFSAQQFPDLHSELNLSSLELGDSALYFCASSQTGLTGNTIYFGEGSWLTVV.

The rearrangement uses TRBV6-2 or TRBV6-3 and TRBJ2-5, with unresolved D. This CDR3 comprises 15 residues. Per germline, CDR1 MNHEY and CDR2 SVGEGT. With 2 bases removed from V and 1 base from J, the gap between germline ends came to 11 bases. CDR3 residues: CASSYIPGSQETQYF. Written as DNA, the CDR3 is TGTGCCAGCAGTTACATCCCGGGCAGCCAAGAGACCCAGTACTTC.

CDR3 sequence reads: CASSLQGWLGETQYF. CDR3 coding DNA: TGTGCCAGCAGTTTACAGGGGTGGTTGGGAGAGACCCAGTACTTC. The V and J genes are TRBV6-5 and TRBJ2-5; 7 bases map to TRBD1. CDR3 size: 15 residues. V lost 4 bases, J lost 4 bases, and 9 bases stayed unmatched. Per the germline V gene, CDR1 is MNHEY and CDR2 is SVGAGI.

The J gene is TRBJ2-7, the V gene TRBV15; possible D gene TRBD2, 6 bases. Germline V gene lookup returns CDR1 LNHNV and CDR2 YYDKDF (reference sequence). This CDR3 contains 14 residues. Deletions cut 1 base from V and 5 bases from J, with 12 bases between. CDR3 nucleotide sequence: TGTGCCACCAGCAGAGGCGGGATTAACAACGAGCAGTACTTC. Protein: CATSRGGINNEQYF.

The CDR3 region has the DNA TGTGCCAGCAGCTTCGGGAACACCGGGGAGCTGTTTTTT. It codes for CASSFGNTGELFF. V is TRBV5-4 and J is TRBJ2-2; D is unclear. Germline V CDR1 and CDR2: SGHNT, YYREEE (reference sequence). The CDR3 contains 13 residues. Trimming removed 2 bases from V and 1 base from J, with 3 bases in between. Filled out from reference TRBV5-4 and TRBJ2-2, the complete variable domain reads ETGVTQSPTHLIKTRGQQVTLRCSSQSGHNTVSWYQQALGQGPQFIFQYYREEENGRGNFPPRFSGLQFPNYSSELNVNALELDDSALYLCASSFGNTGELFFGEGSRLTVL.

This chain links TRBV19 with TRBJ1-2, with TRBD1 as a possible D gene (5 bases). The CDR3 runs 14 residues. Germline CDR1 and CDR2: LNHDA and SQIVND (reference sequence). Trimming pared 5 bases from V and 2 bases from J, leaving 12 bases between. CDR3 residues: CASSPMAGNYGYTF. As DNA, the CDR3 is TGTGCCAGTAGTCCTATGGCAGGGAACTATGGCTACACCTTC.

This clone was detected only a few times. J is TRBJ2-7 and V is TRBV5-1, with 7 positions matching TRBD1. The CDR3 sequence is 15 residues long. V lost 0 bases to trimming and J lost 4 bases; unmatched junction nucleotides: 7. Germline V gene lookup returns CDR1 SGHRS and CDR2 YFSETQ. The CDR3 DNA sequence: TGCGCCAGCAGCTTGGAAGGGGGCGCCGCGTACGAGCAGTACTTC. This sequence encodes CASSLEGGAAYEQYF.

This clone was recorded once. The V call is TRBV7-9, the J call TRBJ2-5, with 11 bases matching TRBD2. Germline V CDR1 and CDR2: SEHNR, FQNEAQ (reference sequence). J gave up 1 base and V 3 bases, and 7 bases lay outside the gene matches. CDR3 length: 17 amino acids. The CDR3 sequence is CASSFLAGGVSQETQYF. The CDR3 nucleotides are TGTGCCAGCAGCTTCCTAGCGGGGGGAGTTAGCCAAGAGACCCAGTACTTC.

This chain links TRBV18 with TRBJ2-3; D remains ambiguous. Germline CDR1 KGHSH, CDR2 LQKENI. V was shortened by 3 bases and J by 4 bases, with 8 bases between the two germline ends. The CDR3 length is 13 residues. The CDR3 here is CASSPAKADTQYF. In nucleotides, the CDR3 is TGTGCCAGCTCACCGGCCAAGGCAGATACGCAGTATTTT.

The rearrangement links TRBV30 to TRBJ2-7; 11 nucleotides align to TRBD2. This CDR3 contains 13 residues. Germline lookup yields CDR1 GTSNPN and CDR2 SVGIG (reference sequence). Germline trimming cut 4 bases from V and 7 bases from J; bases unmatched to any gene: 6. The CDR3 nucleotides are TGTGCCTGGACACTAGCGGGAGCGCGGGAGCAGTACTTC. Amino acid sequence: CAWTLAGAREQYF. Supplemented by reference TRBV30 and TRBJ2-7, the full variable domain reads SQTIHQWPATLVQPVGSPLSLECTVEGTSNPNLYWYRQAAGRGLQLLFYSVGIGQISSEVPQNLSASRPQDRQFILSSKKLLLSDSGFYLCAWTLAGAREQYFGPGTRLTVT.

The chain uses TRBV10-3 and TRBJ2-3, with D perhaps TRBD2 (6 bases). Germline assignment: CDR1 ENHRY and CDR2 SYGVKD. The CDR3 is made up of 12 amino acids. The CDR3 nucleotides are TGTGTCACGGCTGGGGAGGCAGATACGCAGTATTTT. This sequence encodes CVTAGEADTQYF.

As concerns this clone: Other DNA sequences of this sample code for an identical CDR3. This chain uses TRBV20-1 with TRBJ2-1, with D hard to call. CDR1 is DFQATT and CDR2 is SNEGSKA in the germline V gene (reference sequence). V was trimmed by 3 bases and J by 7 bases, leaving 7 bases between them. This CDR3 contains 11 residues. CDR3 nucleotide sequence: TGCAGTGCTAGGGTTGTTAATGAGCAGTTCTTC. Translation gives CSARVVNEQFF.

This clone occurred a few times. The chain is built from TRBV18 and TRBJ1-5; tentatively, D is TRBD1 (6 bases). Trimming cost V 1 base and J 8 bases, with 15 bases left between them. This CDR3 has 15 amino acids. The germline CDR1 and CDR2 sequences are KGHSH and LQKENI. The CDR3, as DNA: TGTGCCAGCTCACCACGGGACGGGGGGCCTAAGCCCCAGCATTTT. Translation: CASSPRDGGPKPQHF.

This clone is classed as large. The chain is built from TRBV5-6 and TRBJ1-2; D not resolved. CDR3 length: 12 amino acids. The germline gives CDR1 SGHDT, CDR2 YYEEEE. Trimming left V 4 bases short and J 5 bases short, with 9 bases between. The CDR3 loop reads CASSEMEYGYTF. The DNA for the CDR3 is TGTGCCAGCAGCGAAATGGAATATGGCTACACCTTC. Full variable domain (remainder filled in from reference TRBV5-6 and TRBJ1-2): DAGVTQSPTHLIKTRGQQVTLRCSPKSGHDTVSWYQQALGQGPQFIFQYYEEEERQRGNFPDRFSGHQFPNYSSELNVNALLLGDSALYLCASSEMEYGYTFGSGTRLTVV.

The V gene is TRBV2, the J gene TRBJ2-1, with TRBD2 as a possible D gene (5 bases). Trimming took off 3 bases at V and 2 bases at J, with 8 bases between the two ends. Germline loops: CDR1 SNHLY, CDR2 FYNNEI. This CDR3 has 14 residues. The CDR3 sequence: CASSERAAYNEQFF. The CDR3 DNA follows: TGTGCCAGCAGTGAGAGGGCTGCCTACAATGAGCAGTTCTTC.